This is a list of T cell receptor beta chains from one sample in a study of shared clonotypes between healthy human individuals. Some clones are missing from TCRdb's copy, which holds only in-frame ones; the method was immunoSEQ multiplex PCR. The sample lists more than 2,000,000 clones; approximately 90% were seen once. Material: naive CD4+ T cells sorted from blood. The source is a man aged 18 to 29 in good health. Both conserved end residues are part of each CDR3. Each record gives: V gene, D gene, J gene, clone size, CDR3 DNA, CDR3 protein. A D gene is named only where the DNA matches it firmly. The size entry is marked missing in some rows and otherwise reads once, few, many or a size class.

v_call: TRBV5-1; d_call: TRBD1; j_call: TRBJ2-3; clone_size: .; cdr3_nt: TGCGCCAGCAGCCCGGGACAGGTCACAGATACGCAGTATTTT; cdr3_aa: CASSPGQVTDTQYF
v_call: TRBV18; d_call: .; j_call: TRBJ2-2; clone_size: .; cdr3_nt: TGTGCCAGCTCACCTCAAAGGCAGGCCGGGGAGCTGTTTTTT; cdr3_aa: CASSPQRQAGELFF
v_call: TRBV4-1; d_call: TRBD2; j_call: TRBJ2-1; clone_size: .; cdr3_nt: TGCGCCAGCAGCCAAGAAGGAGCGGGAGGGCCATCTTGGTTCTTC; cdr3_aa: CASSQEGAGGPSWFF
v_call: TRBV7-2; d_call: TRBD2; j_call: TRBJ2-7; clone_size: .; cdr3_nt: TGTGCCAGCAGCTTAGTAGCGGGAGGGGACTACGAGCAGTACTTC; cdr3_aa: CASSLVAGGDYEQYF
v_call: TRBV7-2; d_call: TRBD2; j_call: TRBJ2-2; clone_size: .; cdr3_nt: TGTGCCAGCAGGCTAGCGGGAGGAAGGGAGCTGTTTTTT; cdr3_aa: CASRLAGGRELFF
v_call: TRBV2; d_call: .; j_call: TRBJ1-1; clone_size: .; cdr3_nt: TGTGCCAGCAGCACAGGGTTTGAGAAAGCTTTCTTT; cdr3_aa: CASSTGFEKAFF
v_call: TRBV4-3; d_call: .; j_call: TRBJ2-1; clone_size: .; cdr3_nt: TGCGCCAGCAGCCAGGATGTCAGGACCCGTTACAATGAGCAGTTCTTC; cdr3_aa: CASSQDVRTRYNEQFF
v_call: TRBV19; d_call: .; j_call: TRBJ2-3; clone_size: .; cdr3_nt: TGTGCCAGTAGTAAGACAGCCGGCACAGATACGCAGTATTTT; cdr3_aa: CASSKTAGTDTQYF
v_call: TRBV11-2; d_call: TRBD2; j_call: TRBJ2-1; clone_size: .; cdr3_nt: TGTGCCAGCAGCTTAGCGGGGGGGCCTCTAGAGCAGTTCTTC; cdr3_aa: CASSLAGGPLEQFF
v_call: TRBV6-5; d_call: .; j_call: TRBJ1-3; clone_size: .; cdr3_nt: TGTGCCAGCTTCTCTGGAAACACCATATATTTT; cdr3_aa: CASFSGNTIYF
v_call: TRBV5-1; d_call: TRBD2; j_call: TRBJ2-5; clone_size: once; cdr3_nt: TGCGCCAGCAGCTCGACCCCGACTAGCGGGGGGGCCGGTGAGACCCAGTACTTC; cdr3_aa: CASSSTPTSGGAGETQYF
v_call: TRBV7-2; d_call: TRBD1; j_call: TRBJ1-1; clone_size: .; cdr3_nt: TGTGCCAGCAGGACAGGGAGCACTGAAGCTTTCTTT; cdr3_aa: CASRTGSTEAFF
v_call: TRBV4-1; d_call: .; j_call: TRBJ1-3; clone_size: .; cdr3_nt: TGCGCCAGCAGCCAAGGAGCAGGGCCTCTGAATGGAAACACCATATATTTT; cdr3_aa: CASSQGAGPLNGNTIYF
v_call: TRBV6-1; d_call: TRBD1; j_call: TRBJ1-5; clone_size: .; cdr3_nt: TGTGCCAGCAATCCTCTGGGACAGACTAATCAGCCCCAGCATTTT; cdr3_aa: CASNPLGQTNQPQHF
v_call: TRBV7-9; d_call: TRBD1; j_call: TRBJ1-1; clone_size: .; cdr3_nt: TGTGCCAGCAGCCCTGACAGGGTGGCCACTGAAGCTTTCTTT; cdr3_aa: CASSPDRVATEAFF